This TCR beta chain was retrieved from a study of blood T cell repertoires in COVID-19. Overall study: COVID-19 samples from acute and convalescent phases originated in the United States, Italy and Spain. T cells, B-cell-depleted T cells, or PBMCs supplied cDNA or gDNA.

Authors' methods: Reference gene primer amplification yielded estimated nucleated cell counts. The assay was immunoSEQ multiplex PCR, and TCRdb's table has in-frame clones only and misses some. That table furnishes V, J and clone size, whereas the DNA furnished D and trimming. The top ten hold around 5.1% of the sample, which has about 170,000 clones, just over 90% seen once. Germline CDR1 is LGHDT and CDR2 is YNNKEL (reference sequence). The CDR3 is 15 residues long. V was shortened by 3 bases and J by 4 bases, with 15 bases between the two germline ends. Seattle-derived patients entered the study during active infection and were followed longitudinally.

This clonotype originated in a man in his late teens or twenties with COVID-19, enrolled during active disease. The sequenced material came from peripheral blood. The V gene is TRBV3-1 (or the pseudogene TRBV3-2), the J gene TRBJ1-1; TRBD1 is a possible D gene (6 bases). The CDR3 spells CASSHSPRGSTEAFF. The CDR3 nucleotides are TGTGCCAGCAGCCATTCGCCCAGGGGAAGCACTGAAGCTTTCTTT.